This T cell receptor (beta chain) was identified in a study of shared clonotypes between healthy human individuals. The study's findings and limits: Researchers sampled blood only, noting tissue repertoires likely differ. When compared with the clonotypes that were shared by all four sorted-subset donors, the non-shared clonotypes turned out to have lower generation probabilities.

As concerns this clone: The antigen is unknown.

Naive CD8 cells were CD45RO-negative, positively selected for CCR7, excluding terminally differentiated effector memory CD45RA+ cells. V lost 4 bases and J 7 bases, leaving 14 bases between the germline ends. Germline V gene lookup returns CDR1 SEHNR and CDR2 FQNEAQ (reference sequence). The CDR3 consists of 14 residues. Clones were read by immunoSEQ multiplex PCR, and TCRdb kept only the in-frame ones, dropping some. The sample shows about 2.2 million clones, roughly 93% of them seen only once. Sequencing was done on a sample of naive CD8+ T cells from PBMCs. This chain connects TRBV7-9 to TRBJ1-5; no reliable D call. This TCR derives from a man aged 18 to 30 in good health. Some clones in this sample may be carry-over from other donors' samples. This CDR3 is CASSSYVDLQPQHF. CDR3 in DNA: TGTGCCAGCAGCTCTTACGTTGACTTACAGCCCCAGCATTTT. The full variable domain, rest sourced from reference TRBV7-9 and TRBJ1-5, is DTGVSQNPRHKITKRGQNVTFRCDPISEHNRLYWYRQTLGQGPEFLTYFQNEAQLEKSRLLSDRFSAERPKGSFSTLEIQRTEQGDSAMYLCASSSYVDLQPQHFGDGTRLSIL.